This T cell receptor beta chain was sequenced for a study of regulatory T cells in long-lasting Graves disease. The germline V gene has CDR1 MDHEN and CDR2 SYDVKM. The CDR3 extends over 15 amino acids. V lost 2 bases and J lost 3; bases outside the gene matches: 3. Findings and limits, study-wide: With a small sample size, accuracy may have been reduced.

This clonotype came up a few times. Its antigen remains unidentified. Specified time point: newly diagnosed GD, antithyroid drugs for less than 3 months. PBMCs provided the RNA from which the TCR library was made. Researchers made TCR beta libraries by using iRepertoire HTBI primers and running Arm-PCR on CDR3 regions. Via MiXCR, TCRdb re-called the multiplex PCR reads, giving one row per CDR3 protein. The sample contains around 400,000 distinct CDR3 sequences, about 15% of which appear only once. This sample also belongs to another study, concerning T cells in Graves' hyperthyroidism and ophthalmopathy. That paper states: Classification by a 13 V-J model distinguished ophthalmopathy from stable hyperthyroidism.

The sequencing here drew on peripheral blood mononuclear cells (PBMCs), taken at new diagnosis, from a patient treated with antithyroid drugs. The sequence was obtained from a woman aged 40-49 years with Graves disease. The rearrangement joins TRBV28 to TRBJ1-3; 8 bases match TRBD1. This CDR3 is CASSLLTGGGNTIYF. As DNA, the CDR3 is TGTGCCAGCAGTTTACTCACAGGGGGTGGAAACACCATATATTTT.